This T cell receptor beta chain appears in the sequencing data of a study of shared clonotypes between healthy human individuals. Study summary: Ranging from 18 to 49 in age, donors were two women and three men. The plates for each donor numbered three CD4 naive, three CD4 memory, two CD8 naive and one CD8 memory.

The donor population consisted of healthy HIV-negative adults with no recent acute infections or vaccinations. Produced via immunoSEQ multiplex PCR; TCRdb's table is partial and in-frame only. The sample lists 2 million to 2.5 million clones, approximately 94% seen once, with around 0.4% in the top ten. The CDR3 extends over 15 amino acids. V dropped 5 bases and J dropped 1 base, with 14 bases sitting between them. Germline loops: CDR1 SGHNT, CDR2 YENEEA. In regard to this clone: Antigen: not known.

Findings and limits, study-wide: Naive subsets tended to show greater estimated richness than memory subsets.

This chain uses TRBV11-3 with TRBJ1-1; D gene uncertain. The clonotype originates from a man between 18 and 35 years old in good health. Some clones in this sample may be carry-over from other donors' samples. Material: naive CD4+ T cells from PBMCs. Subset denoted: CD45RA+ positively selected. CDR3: CASSTGTSTNTEAFF. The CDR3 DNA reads TGTGCCAGCAGCACCGGCACGAGTACGAACACTGAAGCTTTCTTT.